Below are 27 T cell receptor beta chains sequenced from a single sample in a study of cytomegalovirus exposure and HLA in healthy donors. The PCR had 60 Vbeta and 13 Jbeta primers. Produced via immunoSEQ multiplex PCR; TCRdb's table is partial and in-frame only. The table lists about 140,000 clones, roughly four fifths of them singletons. Sequencing input: PBMCs. The receptors shown here come from a man between 18 and 35 years old in good health and CMV-seropositive.

The V and J genes are TRBV5-1 and TRBJ2-1, with D possibly matching TRBD1 (5 bases). The CDR3 loop spans 15 amino acids. CDR1 is SGHRS, CDR2 YFSETQ, per germline. Trimming removed 4 bases at V and 2 bases at J, with 13 bases between. CDR3 in amino acids: CASSKGGAPYNEQFF. CDR3 nucleotides: TGCGCCAGCAGCAAGGGTGGGGCCCCCTACAATGAGCAGTTCTTC.

The V call is TRBV27, the J call TRBJ1-2; 7 bases are a match to TRBD1. Germline V gene data show CDR1 as MNHEY and CDR2 as SMNVEV (reference sequence). This CDR3 is 14 amino acids long. V lost 7 bases to trimming and J lost 6 bases; unmatched junction nucleotides: 11. The CDR3 nucleotides are TGTGCCAGCAACTTGTCAGGGGGAGCCCATGGCTACACCTTC. Protein sequence: CASNLSGGAHGYTF.

This chain joins TRBV5-1 and TRBJ1-3; D not certain. Germline assignment: CDR1 SGHRS and CDR2 YFSETQ. V lost 0 bases and J 0 bases, leaving 7 bases between the germline ends. This CDR3 region has 15 residues. The CDR3 spells CASSLGATSGNTIYF. Here the CDR3 DNA reads TGCGCCAGCAGCTTGGGGGCCACCTCTGGAAACACCATATATTTT.

The chain recombines TRBV6-6 with TRBJ2-7, with TRBD2 identical over 9 bases. V was pared by 0 bases and J by 1 base, with 4 bases of the junction left unmatched. Germline V lookup: CDR1 MNHNY, CDR2 SVGAGI (reference sequence). The CDR3 extends over 16 amino acids. The DNA of the CDR3 is TGTGCCAGCAGTTACTCGGGGGCGGGAGGGTCCTACGAGCAGTACTTC. Its protein is CASSYSGAGGSYEQYF.

The V and J genes are TRBV7-2 and TRBJ1-1; D call uncertain. This CDR3 is built from 13 residues. The germline V and J ends were trimmed by 4 bases and 5 bases, with 11 bases remaining between them. Germline V CDR1 and CDR2: SGHTA, FQGNSA. CDR3 DNA: TGTGCCAGCAGCTACGAACCCGGGACTGAAGCTTTCTTT. It yields the protein CASSYEPGTEAFF.

V and J are TRBV6-6 and TRBJ1-5; 7 positions match TRBD1. CDR1 is MNHNY and CDR2 is SVGAGI in the germline V gene (reference sequence). After removal of 6 bases from V and 3 bases from J, the junction contained 5 bases not matched to a gene. The CDR3 has 14 residues. The chain's CDR3 is CASSPDRDNQPQHF. For the CDR3, the DNA is TGTGCCAGCAGCCCAGACAGGGACAATCAGCCCCAGCATTTT.

This chain uses TRBV4-1 with TRBJ2-1; tentatively, D is TRBD2 (5 bases). V dropped 5 bases and J dropped 0 bases, with 14 bases sitting between them. The CDR3 spans 16 residues. Germline V gene data show CDR1 as MGHRA and CDR2 as YSYEKL. The CDR3 coding sequence is TGCGCCAGCAGCAGGACGGCGGGCCTCTCCTACAATGAGCAGTTCTTC. It specifies CASSRTAGLSYNEQFF.

Here the CDR3 reads CASSLPLGREAFF. DNA of the CDR3: TGTGCCAGCAGTTTACCCCTCGGGAGAGAAGCTTTCTTT. The V call is TRBV28, the J call TRBJ1-1; D remains unclear. Trimming removed 2 bases at V and 8 bases at J, with 12 bases between. In germline, CDR1 is MDHEN, CDR2 SYDVKM. This CDR3 comprises 13 residues.

This chain joins TRBV7-3 and TRBJ2-3; no clear D. The germline gives CDR1 SGHTA, CDR2 FQGTGA. V was pared by 5 bases and J by 0 bases, with 9 bases between. CDR3 size: 14 residues. CDR3: CASSNYYSTDTQYF. For the CDR3, the DNA is TGTGCCAGCAGCAACTACTACAGCACAGATACGCAGTATTTT.

The J gene is TRBJ1-1, the V gene TRBV4-1; 7 bases map to TRBD1. Germline CDR1 reads MGHRA; CDR2 reads YSYEKL. This CDR3 contains 15 residues. With 1 base clipped from V and 1 base from J, the junction kept 3 bases outside the gene matches. DNA for the CDR3: TGCGCCAGCAGCCAAGCCGGGACAGCGAACACTGAAGCTTTCTTT. This gives the protein CASSQAGTANTEAFF.

The chain employs TRBV28 and TRBJ2-7, with D perhaps TRBD1 (6 bases). This CDR3 has 13 amino acids. CDR1 and CDR2 from the germline V gene are MDHEN and SYDVKM. V was cut by 10 bases and J by 0 bases, with 13 bases left in between. CDR3 nucleotides: TGTGCCACCCTACAGGGTAACTCCTACGAGCAGTACTTC. It encodes CATLQGNSYEQYF.

The J gene is TRBJ2-1, the V gene TRBV6-4; TRBD2 might be the D (5 bases). This CDR3 region has 13 residues. Deletions cut 4 bases from V and 10 bases from J, with 14 bases between. Germline values: CDR1 MRHNA, CDR2 SNTAGT. DNA of the CDR3: TGTGCCAGCAGTGGTACCACGGGCGGGGAGCAGTTCTTC. This translates into CASSGTTGGEQFF.

The genes are TRBV19 and TRBJ1-5, with 9 bases that match TRBD1. V shed 4 bases and J 7 bases; nucleotides not matched to a gene: 5. Germline CDR1 is LNHDA and CDR2 is SQIVND (reference sequence). CDR3 length: 14 amino acids. The CDR3 nucleotides are TGTGCCAGTAGTAATGACAGGGGGTTACAGCCCCAGCATTTT. This sequence encodes CASSNDRGLQPQHF.

The chain is built from TRBV28 and TRBJ2-2; possible D gene TRBD1, 6 bases. V lost 2 bases to trimming and J lost 7 bases, with 17 bases between them. This CDR3 is 16 amino acids long. The germline V gene encodes CDR1 MDHEN and CDR2 SYDVKM. The CDR3 spells CASSLQGLVLIGELFF. In DNA form, the CDR3 reads TGTGCCAGCAGTTTACAGGGGCTCGTCCTGATCGGGGAGCTGTTTTTT.

The chain is built from TRBV29-1 and TRBJ2-1; D might be TRBD2 (5 bases). Per germline, CDR1 SQVTM and CDR2 ANQGSEA. The CDR3 contains 16 residues. V was clipped by 2 bases and J by 5 bases, with 19 bases between them. The CDR3 spells CSVERSGLAGDNEQFF. The CDR3 coding sequence is TGCAGCGTTGAAAGGTCAGGCCTAGCCGGGGACAATGAGCAGTTCTTC.

The chain couples TRBV29-1 to TRBJ1-2; 9 positions match TRBD1. The germline V gene has CDR1 SQVTM and CDR2 ANQGSEA. V lost 1 base and J lost 1; bases outside the gene matches: 4. This CDR3 is built from 15 residues. The CDR3 DNA sequence: TGCAGCGTTGAAGTACCGGGACAGGGTAACTATGGCTACACCTTC. Its translation is CSVEVPGQGNYGYTF.

This clone was counted a single time. The chain uses TRBV27 and TRBJ2-1; 13 nucleotides align to TRBD2. Germline loops: CDR1 MNHEY, CDR2 SMNVEV (reference sequence). V trimming: 3 bases; J trimming: 9 bases; junction bases outside the gene matches: 5. The CDR3 extends over 15 amino acids. CDR3 nucleotides: TGTGCCAGCAGTTTGGGGACTAGCGGGAAAGGTGAGCAGTTCTTC. Its translation: CASSLGTSGKGEQFF.

The chain joins TRBV21-1 to TRBJ2-1; the D call of TRBD2 is as the table states it, not checked on the DNA. TRBV21-1 is a listed pseudogene. The CDR3 totals 16 residues. CDR3: CASSTCSPRNGDEQFF. In nucleotides, the CDR3 is TGTGCCAGCAGCACTTGCTCCCCAAGGAACGGGGATGAGCAGTTCTTC.

The CDR3 here is CASSPYTMRVGYTF. The CDR3 DNA reads TGTGCCAGCAGTCCTTATACAATGAGGGTCGGCTACACCTTC. The chain joins TRBV28 to TRBJ1-2; D ambiguous. V was trimmed by 5 bases and J by 8 bases, leaving 18 bases between them. The germline V gene has CDR1 MDHEN and CDR2 SYDVKM. There are 14 residues in the CDR3.

V usage is TRBV7-9 and J usage is TRBJ1-2; no clear D gene. Germline V gives CDR1 SEHNR, CDR2 FQNEAQ (reference sequence). The CDR3 sequence is 14 residues long. V was cut by 1 base and J by 7 bases, with 13 bases left in between. The CDR3 DNA reads as TGTGCCAGCAGCTTAGGAGAGAGGGCTGGTGGCTACACCTTC. It is translated as CASSLGERAGGYTF.

This clone was observed once. The rearrangement links TRBV7-9 to TRBJ1-1; 9 bases match TRBD1. After removal of 6 bases from V and 0 bases from J, the junction contained 5 bases not matched to a gene. The germline V gene has CDR1 SEHNR and CDR2 FQNEAQ (reference sequence). The CDR3 loop spans 15 amino acids. In DNA form, the CDR3 reads TGTGCCAGCAGAGTACAGGGGGCCTTGAACACTGAAGCTTTCTTT. Encoded protein: CASRVQGALNTEAFF.

CDR3 in amino acids: CASSSPDRGHHEQYF. The CDR3 nucleotides are TGTGCCAGCAGTTCTCCGGACAGGGGGCACCACGAGCAGTACTTC. V gene TRBV6-5 combines with J gene TRBJ2-5, with 11 bases lining up with TRBD1. Gene TRBJ2-7 matches the end of the DNA better, so the J call may be wrong. The germline V gene encodes CDR1 MNHEY and CDR2 SVGAGI. The CDR3 covers 15 residues.

V and J are TRBV25-1 and TRBJ2-5; 14 nucleotides agree with TRBD2. This CDR3 has 15 residues. With 3 bases clipped from V and 5 bases from J, the junction kept 2 bases outside the gene matches. CDR1 and CDR2 (germline): MGHDK, SYGVNS. The CDR3 sequence: CASSEGTSGSETQYF. The CDR3 DNA reads as TGTGCCAGCAGTGAGGGGACTAGCGGGAGCGAGACCCAGTACTTC.

The chain uses TRBV2 and TRBJ1-2; the match to TRBD1 covers 9 bases. V shed 2 bases, J shed 4 bases, and the junction held 5 bases outside the gene matches. CDR3 size: 15 residues. CDR1 and CDR2 from the germline V gene are SNHLY and FYNNEI. CDR3 sequence: CASSERTGGSYGYTF. As DNA, the CDR3 is TGTGCCAGCAGTGAAAGAACAGGGGGCAGCTATGGCTACACCTTC.

The chain joins TRBV10-2 to TRBJ1-1, with 8 bases identical to TRBD1. CDR3 length: 12 amino acids. Unmatched junction bases numbered 5, after V lost 8 bases and J lost 6 bases. Germline CDR1 and CDR2: WSHSY and SAAADI. CDR3 bases: TGCGCCAGCGAGGGACAGGAATCTGAAGCTTTCTTT. It is translated as CASEGQESEAFF.

The V call is TRBV5-1, the J call TRBJ1-6; D possibly corresponds to TRBD1 (6 bases). V was clipped by 4 bases and J by 10 bases, with 21 bases between them. The CDR3 has 16 residues. The V gene's germline CDR1 is SGHRS and CDR2 YFSETQ. The DNA of the CDR3 is TGCGCCAGCAGCGCGGAAAAACAGGGTTTGGGATCACCCCTCCACTTT. It yields the protein CASSAEKQGLGSPLHF.

The V call is TRBV27, the J call TRBJ1-1; 9 nucleotides match TRBD1. Per germline, CDR1 MNHEY and CDR2 SMNVEV (reference sequence). V was clipped by 5 bases and J by 0 bases; unmatched bases: 10. The CDR3 is 17 amino acids. CDR3 sequence reads: CASSARTGEIMNTEAFF. CDR3 nucleotide sequence: TGTGCCAGCAGTGCCAGGACAGGGGAGATTATGAACACTGAAGCTTTCTTT.